Given below is one T cell receptor beta chain in context. This sample was included in a study of blood T cell repertoires in COVID-19. Authors' data handling: Reference gene primer amplification in the assay estimated nucleated cell counts. The repertoire was sequenced with immunoSEQ multiplex PCR; TCRdb's copy has only in-frame clones and lacks some. D and trimming were read from the DNA, whereas the V and J calls and clone size are those reported in that table. This sample yields roughly 56,000 clones, of which 65% to 90% are seen a single time; about 9.4% belongs to the top ten. Sequencing was done on a sample of peripheral blood. The clonotype originates from a human donor in a cohort sampled during active COVID-19.

CDR3 loop: CASSLGGGFGELFF. The CDR3 nucleotides are TGTGCCAGCAGCTTAGGGGGGGGGTTCGGGGAGCTGTTTTTT. The chain recombines TRBV7-8 with TRBJ2-2; TRBD2 agrees at 7 bases. CDR1 is SGHVS and CDR2 is FQNEAQ in the germline V gene. The trim removed 1 base at V and 7 bases at J, leaving 3 bases unmatched. The CDR3 has 14 amino acids. The full variable domain, in which reference TRBV7-8 and TRBJ2-2 provide the parts outside the CDR3, is GAGVSQSPRYKVAKRGQDVALRCDPISGHVSLFWYQQALGQGPEFLTYFQNEAQLDKSGLPSDRFFAERPEGSVSTLKIQRTQQEDSAVYLCASSLGGGFGELFFGEGSRLTVL.